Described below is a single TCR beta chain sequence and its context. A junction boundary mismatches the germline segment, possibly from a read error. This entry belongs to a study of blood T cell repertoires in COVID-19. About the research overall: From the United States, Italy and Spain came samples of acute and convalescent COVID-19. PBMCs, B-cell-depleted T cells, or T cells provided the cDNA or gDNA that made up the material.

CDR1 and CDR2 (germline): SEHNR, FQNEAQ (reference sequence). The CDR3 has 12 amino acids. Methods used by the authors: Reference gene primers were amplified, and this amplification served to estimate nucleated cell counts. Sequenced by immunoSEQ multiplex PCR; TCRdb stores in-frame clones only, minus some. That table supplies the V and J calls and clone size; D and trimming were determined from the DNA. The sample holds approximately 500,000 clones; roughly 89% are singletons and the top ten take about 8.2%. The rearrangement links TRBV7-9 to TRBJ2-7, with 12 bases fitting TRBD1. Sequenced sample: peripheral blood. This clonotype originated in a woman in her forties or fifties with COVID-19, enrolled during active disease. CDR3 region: CASSGDRGPLDF. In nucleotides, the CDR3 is TGTGCCAGCAGCGGGGACAGGGGGCCATTGGACTTC.